This entry describes one T cell receptor beta chain. This sample was taken from a study of T-cell reconstitution after alpha-beta-depleted transplantation in children. Unique molecular identifiers were used in preparing the TCRbeta library. One entry per CDR3 protein results from TCRdb running MiXCR on the PCR reads. The top ten clones hold approximately 3.9% of a sample with about 400,000 distinct CDR3 sequences, roughly 20% of them seen once. Looked up from germline, CDR1 is DFQATT and CDR2 is SNEGSKA (reference sequence). The CDR3 has 13 amino acids. The sample was PBMCs from the stem cell graft donor, taken from the stem cell graft. This chain connects TRBV20-1 to TRBJ1-1; 10 nucleotides line up with TRBD1. The sequence was collected from a human donor who donated a stem cell graft to a child with acute myeloid leukemia. CDR3 in amino acids: CRARQGANTEAFF. The CDR3 bases are TGCAGAGCACGACAGGGGGCGAACACTGAAGCTTTCTTT.